One sample yielded the 29 T cell receptor beta chains listed below, sequenced in a study of blood T cell repertoires in COVID-19. Generated by immunoSEQ multiplex PCR, the TCRdb table keeps only in-frame clones and is missing some. The sample has hundreds of thousands of clones; approximately 88% are singletons. The sequenced material came from PBMCs or T cells enriched from blood (not recorded which). These receptors were taken from a woman younger than 35 who had recovered from COVID-19.

The V call is TRBV4-1, the J call TRBJ1-6; 8 nucleotides align to TRBD1. V lost 1 base, J lost 7 bases, and 3 bases stayed unmatched. The germline CDR1 and CDR2 sequences are MGHRA and YSYEKL. CDR3 length equals 15 residues. The CDR3 loop reads CASSQGRTGNSPLHF. The CDR3 nucleotides read TGCGCCAGCAGCCAAGGTAGGACAGGGAATTCACCCCTCCACTTT.

The gene calls are TRBV30 and TRBJ2-2; 11 nucleotides line up with TRBD1. The CDR3 contains 13 residues. V lost 7 bases to trimming and J lost 6 bases; unmatched junction nucleotides: 4. Looked up from germline, CDR1 is GTSNPN and CDR2 is SVGIG (reference sequence). CDR3 amino acids: CASGTGGPGELFF. In DNA, the CDR3 is TGTGCCTCCGGGACAGGGGGACCCGGGGAGCTGTTTTTT.

The V call is TRBV5-1, the J call TRBJ1-2; 8 bases match TRBD1. The CDR3 runs 15 residues. The V segment lost 4 bases and the J segment 5 bases; nucleotides outside the gene matches: 10. Germline V gives CDR1 SGHRS, CDR2 YFSETQ. CDR3 amino acids: CASSPSGTGNYGYTF. In DNA, the CDR3 is TGCGCCAGCAGCCCATCCGGGACAGGAAATTATGGCTACACCTTC. Full variable domain (rest looked up from reference TRBV5-1 and TRBJ1-2): KAGVTQTPRYLIKTRGQQVTLSCSPISGHRSVSWYQQTPGQGLQFLFEYFSETQRNKGNFPGRFSGRQFSNSRSEMNVSTLELGDSALYLCASSPSGTGNYGYTFGSGTRLTVV.

The gene calls are TRBV7-9 and TRBJ2-2; TRBD2 matches at 9 bases. The ends lost 3 bases at V and 6 bases at J; junction bases unmatched: 5. The CDR3 loop spans 15 amino acids. Germline V gene lookup returns CDR1 SEHNR and CDR2 FQNEAQ (reference sequence). The CDR3 loop is CASSLIAGEAGELFF. CDR3 DNA sequence: TGTGCCAGCAGCTTGATAGCGGGAGAAGCCGGGGAGCTGTTTTTT.

The chain combines TRBV11-2 with TRBJ1-3; 10 bases are a match to TRBD1. Losses at the gene ends were 3 bases for V and 10 bases for J; bases not matched to a gene: 3. Germline values: CDR1 SGHAT, CDR2 FQNNGV. CDR3 length equals 13 residues. CDR3 in amino acids: CASSLGQGQTIYF. CDR3 nucleotide sequence: TGTGCCAGCAGCTTGGGACAGGGGCAAACCATATATTTT.

The V call is TRBV2, the J call TRBJ1-1, with a tentative D call TRBD1 (5 bases). The germline CDR1 and CDR2 sequences are SNHLY and FYNNEI. The V and J ends lost 5 bases and 4 bases respectively, with 17 bases between them. There are 15 residues in the CDR3. CDR3 loop: CASSPETWGGTEAFF. The CDR3 DNA reads TGTGCCAGCAGTCCCGAGACCTGGGGGGGCACTGAAGCTTTCTTT.

V gene TRBV30 combines with J gene TRBJ2-2, with a weak D call TRBD2 (6 bases). Germline V lookup: CDR1 GTSNPN, CDR2 SVGIG (reference sequence). V was trimmed by 0 bases and J by 5 bases, leaving 10 bases between them. CDR3 length equals 14 residues. The CDR3 protein is CAWSVLLATGELFF. The CDR3 DNA is TGTGCCTGGAGTGTCCTGCTAGCGACCGGGGAGCTGTTTTTT.

V gene TRBV18 combines with J gene TRBJ2-7; D perhaps matches TRBD2 (6 bases). V was shortened by 2 bases and J by 6 bases, with 8 bases between the two germline ends. The germline gives CDR1 KGHSH, CDR2 LQKENI. This CDR3 comprises 12 residues. DNA for the CDR3: TGTGCCAGCTCACCAGAGGGAGGCGAGCAGTACTTC. It translates to CASSPEGGEQYF.

The CDR3: CASSVEPGGGVGKNIQYF. CDR3 coding DNA: TGTGCCAGCAGCGTAGAGCCCGGGGGAGGGGTCGGCAAAAACATTCAGTACTTC. The chain recombines TRBV9 with TRBJ2-4; 7 positions agree with TRBD2. Germline trimming cut 0 bases from V and 3 bases from J; bases unmatched to any gene: 12. Germline assignment: CDR1 SGDLS and CDR2 YYNGEE. CDR3 length: 18 residues.

The chain combines TRBV28 with TRBJ2-2; 9 nucleotides align to TRBD1. The germline gives CDR1 MDHEN, CDR2 SYDVKM. The CDR3 is 15 residues long. Trimming at V came to 7 bases and at J to 5 bases, leaving 8 bases not matched to a gene. The CDR3 is CASNRPGQGTGELFF. Written as DNA, the CDR3 is TGTGCCAGCAACCGACCGGGACAGGGTACCGGGGAGCTGTTTTTT.

The V and J genes are TRBV7-6 and TRBJ1-3; the D gene is possibly TRBD1 (6 bases). This CDR3 spans 14 amino acids. Trimming stripped 5 bases from V and 8 bases from J, with 16 bases between. Germline loops: CDR1 SGHVS, CDR2 FNYEAQ. The CDR3 sequence: CASSVRGLGDTIYF. CDR3 DNA: TGTGCCAGCAGCGTCAGGGGCCTGGGGGACACCATATATTTT.

The CDR3 is CASRESGWAAYGYTF. The CDR3 DNA reads TGTGCCAGCAGAGAGAGTGGGTGGGCCGCCTATGGCTACACCTTC. The chain is built from TRBV2 and TRBJ1-2, with no clear D. The CDR3 is 15 amino acids. The ends were cut back, 6 bases at V and 4 bases at J, with 18 bases in the middle. Germline V gene sequence: CDR1 SNHLY, CDR2 FYNNEI.

The chain uses TRBV18 and TRBJ1-2; 9 bases fit TRBD1. The trim removed 3 bases at V and 4 bases at J, leaving 9 bases unmatched. Germline V gene data show CDR1 as KGHSH and CDR2 as LQKENI. The CDR3 is 16 residues long. The CDR3 nucleotides read TGTGCCAGCTCACCCGGGACAGGGACCGTGGGCTATGGCTACACCTTC. It codes for CASSPGTGTVGYGYTF.

This clone has only a few counts. The chain uses TRBV4-1 and TRBJ1-1; 10 nucleotides align to TRBD1. The V gene's germline CDR1 is MGHRA and CDR2 YSYEKL. The V gene end was trimmed by 0 bases and the J gene end by 4 bases; junction bases not matched to a gene: 11. This CDR3 has 18 amino acids. The CDR3 is CASSQDLVGTGVFTEAFF. CDR3 DNA: TGCGCCAGCAGCCAAGATCTTGTGGGGACAGGGGTGTTCACTGAAGCTTTCTTT.

The V and J genes are TRBV5-1 and TRBJ2-2; 13 bases are shared with TRBD2. The J segment lost 4 bases and the V segment lost 4 bases, leaving 7 bases of the junction unmatched. Germline V CDR1 and CDR2: SGHRS, YFSETQ. This CDR3 contains 17 residues. The CDR3 loop reads CASSHRLAGGATGELFF. The CDR3 DNA is TGCGCCAGCAGCCACCGACTAGCGGGAGGCGCCACCGGGGAGCTGTTTTTT.

This clone was seen once. This chain uses TRBV20-1 with TRBJ1-2, with 10 bases identical to TRBD1. CDR3 length: 14 amino acids. The V gene's germline CDR1 is DFQATT and CDR2 SNEGSKA (reference sequence). Unmatched junction bases numbered 6, after V lost 3 bases and J lost 5 bases. Here the CDR3 DNA reads TGCAGTGCTAGTAACCGGGACAGGGGATATGGCTACACCTTC. It translates to CSASNRDRGYGYTF.

Only a few counts were recorded for this clone. This rearrangement joins TRBV7-8 to TRBJ2-5, with 15 positions matching TRBD2. This CDR3 spans 19 amino acids. Per the germline V gene, CDR1 is SGHVS and CDR2 is FQNEAQ. V shed 5 bases, J shed 0 bases, and the junction held 10 bases outside the gene matches. The CDR3 bases are TGTGCCAGCAGCCCGCGGACTAGCGGGAGGGATCTGTACCAAGAGACCCAGTACTTC. Protein sequence: CASSPRTSGRDLYQETQYF.

The chain recombines TRBV7-3 with TRBJ1-1, with TRBD1 as a possible D gene (5 bases). V gave up 5 bases and J gave up 0 bases, with 7 bases separating them. CDR3 length: 13 amino acids. Per the germline V gene, CDR1 is SGHTA and CDR2 is FQGTGA. The chain's CDR3 is CASSMTVNTEAFF. The CDR3 coding sequence is TGTGCCAGCAGCATGACAGTGAACACTGAAGCTTTCTTT.

V and J are TRBV4-3 and TRBJ2-1; 11 bases map to TRBD2. From germline, CDR1 is LGHNA and CDR2 YSLEER. There are 17 residues in the CDR3. Trimming took 0 bases from V and 4 from J; bases not matched to a gene: 5. The CDR3 DNA reads TGCGCCAGCAGCCAAGATCTAGCGGGGGGACGATACAATGAGCAGTTCTTC. Translated, it gives CASSQDLAGGRYNEQFF.

The chain is built from TRBV5-5 and TRBJ2-7; 7 bases are a match to TRBD2. Trimming cost V 4 bases and J 6 bases; bases outside gene matches: 13. CDR1 is SGHKS and CDR2 is YYEKEE in the germline V gene (reference sequence). This CDR3 is built from 15 residues. CDR3 coding DNA: TGTGCCAGCAGCCAAAAGTGGCCGGGGGGTATCGAGCAGTACTTC. It yields the protein CASSQKWPGGIEQYF.

The chain has TRBV9 and TRBJ2-1; 8 bases fit TRBD1. The CDR3 contains 15 residues. The J segment lost 1 base and the V segment lost 3 bases, leaving 3 bases of the junction unmatched. Germline CDR1 SGDLS, CDR2 YYNGEE. The CDR3 sequence is CASSARQGSYNEQFF. Here the CDR3 DNA reads TGTGCCAGCAGCGCCCGACAGGGGTCCTACAATGAGCAGTTCTTC.

This rearrangement joins TRBV19 to TRBJ1-4; D uncertain. CDR3 length: 15 amino acids. V lost 2 bases and J 4 bases, leaving 11 bases between the germline ends. The germline V gene has CDR1 LNHDA and CDR2 SQIVND (reference sequence). The CDR3 region has the DNA TGTGCCAGTAGTATACTGGGCGAGGGTAATGAAAAACTGTTTTTT. Amino acid sequence: CASSILGEGNEKLFF. The variable domain in full, completed from reference TRBV19 and TRBJ1-4, reads DGGITQSPKYLFRKEGQNVTLSCEQNLNHDAMYWYRQDPGQGLRLIYYSQIVNDFQKGDIAEGYSVSREKKESFPLTVTSAQKNPTAFYLCASSILGEGNEKLFFGSGTQLSVL.

The chain joins TRBV11-2 to TRBJ1-1, with D unresolved. V dropped 7 bases and J dropped 13 bases, with 19 bases sitting between them. In germline, CDR1 is SGHAT, CDR2 FQNNGV. The CDR3 spans 12 residues. The CDR3 DNA sequence: TGTGCCAGCACCCCCCGAAGTGGCAATGGTTTCTTT. Translated, it gives CASTPRSGNGFF.

The gene calls are TRBV5-4 and TRBJ2-2, with a weak D call TRBD2 (6 bases). The CDR3 loop spans 16 amino acids. Trimming cost V 4 bases and J 6 bases, with 19 bases left between them. Germline CDR1 is SGHNT and CDR2 is YYREEE (reference sequence). In DNA form, the CDR3 reads TGTGCCAGCAGCCGCAACCCGGGGGACCTGCCCGGGGAGCTGTTTTTT. Its protein product is CASSRNPGDLPGELFF.

V and J are TRBV6-4 and TRBJ2-3; 11 nucleotides match TRBD2. The CDR3 is made up of 16 amino acids. Germline CDR1 MRHNA, CDR2 SNTAGT. V lost 3 bases and J lost 1; bases outside the gene matches: 3. The CDR3 reads CASSELAGERTDTQYF. The CDR3 DNA reads TGTGCCAGCAGTGAACTAGCGGGAGAACGCACAGATACGCAGTATTTT.

The chain has TRBV7-2 and TRBJ2-3; the D is unclear. The CDR3 runs 14 residues. Germline V gene sequence: CDR1 SGHTA, CDR2 FQGNSA. Deletions cut 1 base from V and 4 bases from J, with 9 bases between. The CDR3 coding sequence is TGTGCCAGCAGCTTAGTCTCGGGTCCAGATACGCAGTATTTT. Its protein product is CASSLVSGPDTQYF. The variable domain in full, completed from reference TRBV7-2 and TRBJ2-3, reads GAGVSQSPSNKVTEKGKDVELRCDPISGHTALYWYRQSLGQGLEFLIYFQGNSAPDKSGLPSDRFSAERTGGSVSTLTIQRTQQEDSAVYLCASSLVSGPDTQYFGPGTRLTVL.

This rearrangement joins TRBV5-4 to TRBJ2-7, with D tentatively TRBD2 (5 bases). Trimming took 4 bases from V and 7 from J, leaving 15 bases between them. Germline V gene sequence: CDR1 SGHNT, CDR2 YYREEE (reference sequence). This CDR3 spans 13 amino acids. The CDR3 DNA follows: TGTGCCAGCAGCCCCGGGGAGCGTCGGGAGCAGTACTTC. Its translation is CASSPGERREQYF.

This clone has a single count. J is TRBJ1-2 and V is TRBV5-4, with D uncertain. Germline V gene sequence: CDR1 SGHNT, CDR2 YYREEE (reference sequence). The V gene lost 4 bases and the J gene lost 5 bases, with 9 bases spanning the gap. The CDR3 has 12 residues. In nucleotides, the CDR3 is TGTGCCAGCAGCCTCAGGATTTATGGCTACACCTTC. This sequence encodes CASSLRIYGYTF.

In DNA, the CDR3 is TGCGCCAGCAGCTGGAATCCTACAGGGATGAACACTGAAGCTTTCTTT. Encoded protein: CASSWNPTGMNTEAFF. The V gene is TRBV5-1, the J gene TRBJ1-1; TRBD1 might be the D (6 bases). The V gene lost 3 bases and the J gene lost 0 bases, with 15 bases spanning the gap. The CDR3 totals 16 residues. Germline lookup yields CDR1 SGHRS and CDR2 YFSETQ.